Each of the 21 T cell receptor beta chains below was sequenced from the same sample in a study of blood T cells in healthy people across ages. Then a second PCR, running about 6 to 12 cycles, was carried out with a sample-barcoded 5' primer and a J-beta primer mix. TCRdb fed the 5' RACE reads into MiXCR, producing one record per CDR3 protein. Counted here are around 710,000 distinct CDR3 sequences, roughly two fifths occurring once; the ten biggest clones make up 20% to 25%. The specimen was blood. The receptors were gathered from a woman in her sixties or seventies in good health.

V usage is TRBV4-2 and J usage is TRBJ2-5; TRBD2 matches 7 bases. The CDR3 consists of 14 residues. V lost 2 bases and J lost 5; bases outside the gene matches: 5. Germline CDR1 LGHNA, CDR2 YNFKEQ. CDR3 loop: CASSQLGLSETQYF. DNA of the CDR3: TGTGCCAGCAGCCAATTGGGACTATCGGAGACCCAGTACTTC.

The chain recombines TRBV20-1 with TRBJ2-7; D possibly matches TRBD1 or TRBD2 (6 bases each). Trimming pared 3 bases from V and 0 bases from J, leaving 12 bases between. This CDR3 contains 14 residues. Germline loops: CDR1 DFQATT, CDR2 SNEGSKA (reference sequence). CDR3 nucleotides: TGCAGTGCTAGTCAGAGGGGGGACTCCTACGAGCAGTACTTC. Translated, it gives CSASQRGDSYEQYF.

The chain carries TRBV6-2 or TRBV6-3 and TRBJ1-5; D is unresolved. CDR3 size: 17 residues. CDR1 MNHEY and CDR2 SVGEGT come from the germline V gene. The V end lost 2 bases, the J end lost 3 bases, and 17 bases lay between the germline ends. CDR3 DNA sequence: TGTGCCAGCAGTTACCGTCTGACCGGGCAAATCAATCAGCCCCAGCATTTT. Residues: CASSYRLTGQINQPQHF.

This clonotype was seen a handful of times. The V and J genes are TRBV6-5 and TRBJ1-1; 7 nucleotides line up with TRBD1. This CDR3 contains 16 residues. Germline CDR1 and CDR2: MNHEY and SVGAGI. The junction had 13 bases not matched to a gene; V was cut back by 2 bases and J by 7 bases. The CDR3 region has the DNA TGTGCCAGCAGTTACAAGGTTGGAGGGGGCGACATTGAAGCTTTCTTT. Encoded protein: CASSYKVGGGDIEAFF.

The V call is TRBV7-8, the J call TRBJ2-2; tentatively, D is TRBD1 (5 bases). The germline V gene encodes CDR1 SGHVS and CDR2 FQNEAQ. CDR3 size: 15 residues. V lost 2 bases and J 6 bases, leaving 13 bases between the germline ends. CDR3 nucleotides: TGTGCCAGCAGCTTAATGCCAGGGCAGGCCGGGGAGCTGTTTTTT. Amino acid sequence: CASSLMPGQAGELFF.

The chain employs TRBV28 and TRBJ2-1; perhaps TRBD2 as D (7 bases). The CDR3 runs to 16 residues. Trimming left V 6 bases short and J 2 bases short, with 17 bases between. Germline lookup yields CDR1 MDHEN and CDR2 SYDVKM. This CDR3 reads CASSEPGGRTYNEQFF. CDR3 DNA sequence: TGTGCCAGCAGCGAACCCGGGGGGCGAACCTACAATGAGCAGTTCTTC.

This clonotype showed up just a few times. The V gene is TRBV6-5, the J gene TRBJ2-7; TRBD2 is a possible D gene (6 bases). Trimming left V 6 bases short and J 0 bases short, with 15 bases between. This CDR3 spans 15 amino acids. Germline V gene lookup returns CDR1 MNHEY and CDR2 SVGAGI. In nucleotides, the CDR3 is TGTGCCAGCAGCCCAGCCCGGACTACCTCCTACGAGCAGTACTTC. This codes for CASSPARTTSYEQYF.

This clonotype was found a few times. CDR3 nucleotide sequence: TGTGCCAGCAGTTTCGTCGCCCGATTGGAGGGGGAGACCCAGTACTTC. Translating gives CASSFVARLEGETQYF. V and J are TRBV28 and TRBJ2-5; a possible D gene is TRBD2 (6 bases). The V gene lost 3 bases and the J gene lost 5 bases, with 19 bases spanning the gap. The CDR3 runs 16 residues. The germline V gene has CDR1 MDHEN and CDR2 SYDVKM.

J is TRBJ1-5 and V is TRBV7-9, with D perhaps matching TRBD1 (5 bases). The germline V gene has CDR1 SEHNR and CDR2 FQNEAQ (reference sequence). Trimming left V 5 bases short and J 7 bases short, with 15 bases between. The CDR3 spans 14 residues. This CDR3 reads CASSPPWRTQPQHF. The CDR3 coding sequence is TGTGCCAGCAGCCCACCGTGGCGGACACAGCCCCAGCATTTT. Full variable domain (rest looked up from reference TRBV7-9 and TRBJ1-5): DTGVSQNPRHKITKRGQNVTFRCDPISEHNRLYWYRQTLGQGPEFLTYFQNEAQLEKSRLLSDRFSAERPKGSFSTLEIQRTEQGDSAMYLCASSPPWRTQPQHFGDGTRLSIL.

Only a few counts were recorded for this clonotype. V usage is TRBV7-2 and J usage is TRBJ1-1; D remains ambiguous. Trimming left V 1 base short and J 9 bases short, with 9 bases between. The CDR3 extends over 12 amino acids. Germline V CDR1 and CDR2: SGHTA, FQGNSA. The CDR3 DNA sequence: TGTGCCAGCAGCTTAGATCTGCCTAAAGCTTTCTTT. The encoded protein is CASSLDLPKAFF.

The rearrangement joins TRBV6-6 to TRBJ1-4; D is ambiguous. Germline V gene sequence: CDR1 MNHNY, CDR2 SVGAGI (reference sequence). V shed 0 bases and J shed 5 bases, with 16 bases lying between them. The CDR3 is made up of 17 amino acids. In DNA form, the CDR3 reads TGTGCCAGCAGTTACTCGATGTCCGGACCGAGGAATGAAAAACTGTTTTTT. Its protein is CASSYSMSGPRNEKLFF.

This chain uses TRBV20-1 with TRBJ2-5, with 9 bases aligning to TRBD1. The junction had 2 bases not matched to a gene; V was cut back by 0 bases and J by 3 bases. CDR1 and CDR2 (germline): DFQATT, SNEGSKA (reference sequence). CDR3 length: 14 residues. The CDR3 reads CSARDWTGEETQYF. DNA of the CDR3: TGCAGTGCTAGAGATTGGACAGGGGAAGAGACCCAGTACTTC.

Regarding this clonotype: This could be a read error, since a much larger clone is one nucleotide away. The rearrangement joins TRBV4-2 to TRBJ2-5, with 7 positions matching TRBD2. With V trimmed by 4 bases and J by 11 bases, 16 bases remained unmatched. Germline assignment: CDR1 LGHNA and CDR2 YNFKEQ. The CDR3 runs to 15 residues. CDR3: CASSRLLADYNEQYF. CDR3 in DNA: TGTGCCAGCAGCCGCTTGCTAGCGGACTACAATGAGCAGTACTTC.

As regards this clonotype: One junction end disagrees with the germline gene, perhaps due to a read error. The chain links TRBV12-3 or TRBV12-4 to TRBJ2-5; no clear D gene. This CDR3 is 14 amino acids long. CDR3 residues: CARSLDGSQETQYF. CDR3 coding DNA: TGTGCCAGAAGTTTGGACGGGTCTCAAGAGACCCAGTACTTC.

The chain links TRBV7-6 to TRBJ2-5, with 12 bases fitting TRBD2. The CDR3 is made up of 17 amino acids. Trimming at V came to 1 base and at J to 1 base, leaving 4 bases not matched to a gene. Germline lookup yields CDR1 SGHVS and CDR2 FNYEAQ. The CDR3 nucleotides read TGTGCCAGCAGCTTAGGGGGGGGACTAGCGGGCCAAGAGACCCAGTACTTC. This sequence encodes CASSLGGGLAGQETQYF.

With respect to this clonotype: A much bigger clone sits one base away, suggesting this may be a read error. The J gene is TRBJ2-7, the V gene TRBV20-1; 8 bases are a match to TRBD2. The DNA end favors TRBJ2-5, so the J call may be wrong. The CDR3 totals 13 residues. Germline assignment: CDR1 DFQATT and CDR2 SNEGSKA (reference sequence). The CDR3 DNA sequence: TGCAGTACTCCCTTTAGCGGGGAAGAGACCCAGTACTTC. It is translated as CSTPFSGEETQYF.

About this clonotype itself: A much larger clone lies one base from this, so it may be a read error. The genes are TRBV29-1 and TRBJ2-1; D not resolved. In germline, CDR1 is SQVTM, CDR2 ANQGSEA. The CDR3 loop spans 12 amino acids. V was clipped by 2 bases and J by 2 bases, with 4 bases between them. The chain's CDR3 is CSVERAYNEQFF. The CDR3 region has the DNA TGCAGCGTTGAACGGGCCTACAATGAGCAGTTCTTC.

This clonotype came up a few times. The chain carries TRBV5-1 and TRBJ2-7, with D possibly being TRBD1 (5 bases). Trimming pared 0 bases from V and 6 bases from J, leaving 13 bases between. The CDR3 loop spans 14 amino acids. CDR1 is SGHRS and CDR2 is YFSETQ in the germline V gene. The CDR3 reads CASSLAQQGGEQYF. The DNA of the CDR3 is TGCGCCAGCAGCTTGGCACAGCAGGGTGGCGAGCAGTACTTC.

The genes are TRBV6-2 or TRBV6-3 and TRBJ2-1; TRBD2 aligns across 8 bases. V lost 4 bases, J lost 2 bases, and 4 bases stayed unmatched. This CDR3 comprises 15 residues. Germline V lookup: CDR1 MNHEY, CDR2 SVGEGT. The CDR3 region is CASSLAGSAYNEQFF. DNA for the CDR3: TGTGCCAGCAGTTTAGCGGGATCAGCCTACAATGAGCAGTTCTTC.

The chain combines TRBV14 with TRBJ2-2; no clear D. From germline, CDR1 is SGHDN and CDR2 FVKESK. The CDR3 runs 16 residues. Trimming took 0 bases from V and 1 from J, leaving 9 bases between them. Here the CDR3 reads CASSQEGGKNTGELFF. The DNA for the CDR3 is TGTGCCAGCAGCCAAGAGGGCGGAAAGAACACCGGGGAGCTGTTTTTT.

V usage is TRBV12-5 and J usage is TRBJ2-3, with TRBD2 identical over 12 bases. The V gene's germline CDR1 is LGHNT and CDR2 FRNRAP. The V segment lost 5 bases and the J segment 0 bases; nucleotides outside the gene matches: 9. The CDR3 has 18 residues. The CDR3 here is CASGPGTSGYPSTDTQYF. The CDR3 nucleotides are TGTGCTAGTGGTCCCGGGACTAGCGGGTATCCTAGCACAGATACGCAGTATTTT.